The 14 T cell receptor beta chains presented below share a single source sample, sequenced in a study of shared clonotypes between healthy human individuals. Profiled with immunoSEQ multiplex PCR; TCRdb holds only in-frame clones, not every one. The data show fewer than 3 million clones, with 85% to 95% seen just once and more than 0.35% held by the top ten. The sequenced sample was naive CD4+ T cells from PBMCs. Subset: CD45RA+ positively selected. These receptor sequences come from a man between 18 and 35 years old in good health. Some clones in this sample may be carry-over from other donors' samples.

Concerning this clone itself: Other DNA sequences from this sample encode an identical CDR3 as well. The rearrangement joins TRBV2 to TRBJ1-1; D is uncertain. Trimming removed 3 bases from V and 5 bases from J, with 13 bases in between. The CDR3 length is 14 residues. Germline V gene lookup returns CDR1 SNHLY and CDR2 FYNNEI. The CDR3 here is CASSDRSSRTEAFF. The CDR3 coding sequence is TGTGCCAGCAGTGATCGGAGTAGCAGGACTGAAGCTTTCTTT.

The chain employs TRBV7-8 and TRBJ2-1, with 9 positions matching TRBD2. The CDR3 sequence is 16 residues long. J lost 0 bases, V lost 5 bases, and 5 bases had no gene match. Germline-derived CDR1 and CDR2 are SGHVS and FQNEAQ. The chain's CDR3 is CASSPPSGTSYNEQFF. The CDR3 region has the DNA TGTGCCAGCAGCCCTCCTAGCGGGACCTCCTACAATGAGCAGTTCTTC.

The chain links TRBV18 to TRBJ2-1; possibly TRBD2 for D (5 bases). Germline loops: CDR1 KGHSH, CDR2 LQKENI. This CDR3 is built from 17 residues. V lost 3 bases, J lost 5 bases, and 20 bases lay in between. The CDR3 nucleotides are TGTGCCAGCTCACCCAATAACCTGGAGCGGACCGACAATGAGCAGTTCTTC. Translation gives CASSPNNLERTDNEQFF.

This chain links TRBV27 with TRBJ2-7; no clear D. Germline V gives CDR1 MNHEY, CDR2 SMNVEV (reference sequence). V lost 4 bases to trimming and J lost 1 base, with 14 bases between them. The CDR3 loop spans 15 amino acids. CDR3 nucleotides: TGTGCCAGCAGTTGGGTAGGGCGGTGGTCCTACGAGCAGTACTTC. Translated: CASSWVGRWSYEQYF.

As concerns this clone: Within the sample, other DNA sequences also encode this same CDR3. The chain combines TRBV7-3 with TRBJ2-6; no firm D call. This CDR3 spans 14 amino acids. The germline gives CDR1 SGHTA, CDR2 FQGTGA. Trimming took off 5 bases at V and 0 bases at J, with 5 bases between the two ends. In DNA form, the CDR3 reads TGTGCCAGCAGCCCCCGCTCTGGGGCCAACGTCCTGACTTTC. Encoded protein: CASSPRSGANVLTF.

The CDR3 reads CASSLDRGLHPTSYEQYF. The CDR3 nucleotides read TGTGCCAGCAGCTTGGACAGGGGGCTTCATCCGACTTCCTACGAGCAGTACTTC. V usage is TRBV5-5 and J usage is TRBJ2-7, with 9 bases aligning to TRBD1. This CDR3 region has 18 residues. The J segment lost 1 base and the V segment lost 0 bases, leaving 11 bases of the junction unmatched. Germline V gene data show CDR1 as SGHKS and CDR2 as YYEKEE (reference sequence).

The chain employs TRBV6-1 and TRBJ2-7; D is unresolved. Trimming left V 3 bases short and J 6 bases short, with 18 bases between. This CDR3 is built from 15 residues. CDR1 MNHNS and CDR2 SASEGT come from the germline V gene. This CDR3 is CASSEALYSLGEQYF. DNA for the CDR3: TGTGCCAGCAGTGAGGCCCTATATAGCTTGGGCGAGCAGTACTTC.

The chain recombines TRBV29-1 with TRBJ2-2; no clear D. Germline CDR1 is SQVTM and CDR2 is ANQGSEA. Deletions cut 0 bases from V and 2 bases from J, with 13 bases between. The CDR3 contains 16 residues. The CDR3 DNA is TGCAGCGTTGAAGATCCCGCCCCCTCTAACACCGGGGAGCTGTTTTTT. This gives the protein CSVEDPAPSNTGELFF.

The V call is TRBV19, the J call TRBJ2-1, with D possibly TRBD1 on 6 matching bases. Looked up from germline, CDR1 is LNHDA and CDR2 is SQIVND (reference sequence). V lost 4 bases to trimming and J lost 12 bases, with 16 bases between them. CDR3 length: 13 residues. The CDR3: CASSTQPGVGQFF. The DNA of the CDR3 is TGTGCCAGTAGTACCCAGCCAGGGGTAGGGCAGTTCTTC.

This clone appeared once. CDR3 protein: CASSLRLRRYEQFF. The CDR3 nucleotides read TGTGCCAGCAGCCTCAGATTACGGCGATATGAGCAGTTCTTC. The chain recombines TRBV9 with TRBJ2-1, with no clear D. The CDR3 totals 14 residues. Looked up from germline, CDR1 is SGDLS and CDR2 is YYNGEE. V was pared by 4 bases and J by 8 bases, with 16 bases between.

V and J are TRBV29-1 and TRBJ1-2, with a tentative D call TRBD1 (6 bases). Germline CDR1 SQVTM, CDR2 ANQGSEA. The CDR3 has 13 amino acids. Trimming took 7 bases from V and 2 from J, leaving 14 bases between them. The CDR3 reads CSARTEQNYGYTF. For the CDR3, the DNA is TGCAGCGCCAGGACAGAGCAAAACTATGGCTACACCTTC.

DNA for the CDR3: TGTGCCAGCAGCGATACGGGACTAGCGGGATATGAGCAGTACTTC. Its translation: CASSDTGLAGYEQYF. This rearrangement joins TRBV6-5 to TRBJ2-7; 13 bases are a match to TRBD2. The CDR3 runs 15 residues. Unmatched junction bases numbered 9, after V lost 6 bases and J lost 7 bases. The germline gives CDR1 MNHEY, CDR2 SVGAGI.

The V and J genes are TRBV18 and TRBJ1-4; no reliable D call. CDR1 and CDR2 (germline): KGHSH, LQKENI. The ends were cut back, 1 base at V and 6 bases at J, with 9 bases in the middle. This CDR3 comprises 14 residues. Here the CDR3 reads CASSPQVQDEKLFF. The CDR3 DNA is TGTGCCAGCTCACCACAGGTTCAGGATGAAAAACTGTTTTTT.

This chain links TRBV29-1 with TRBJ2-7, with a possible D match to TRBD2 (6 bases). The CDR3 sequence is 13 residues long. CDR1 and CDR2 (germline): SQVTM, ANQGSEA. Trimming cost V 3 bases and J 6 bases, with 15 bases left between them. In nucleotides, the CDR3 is TGCAGCGTTGACAGGGCGGGGACGGGCGAGCAGTACTTC. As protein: CSVDRAGTGEQYF.